A selection of T cell receptor beta chains follows, all from one sample in a study of cytomegalovirus exposure and HLA in healthy donors. Measured with immunoSEQ multiplex PCR; TCRdb has only the in-frame clones, and not every one. The table records about 140,000 clones, roughly 73% of them present only once. Sequencing input: PBMCs. All receptors come from a female donor in good health and CMV-seronegative. CDR3s include the opening cysteine and the closing phenylalanine or tryptophan. Each record gives: J gene, D gene, clone size, V gene, CDR3 protein, CDR3 DNA. D genes are given only for firm matches. Rows may omit the clone size; those that give it use once, few, many or a size class.

J gene: TRBJ2-7
D gene: TRBD1
clone size: .
V gene: TRBV6-5
CDR3 protein: CASSGDSYEQYF
CDR3 DNA: TGTGCCAGCAGTGGGGACAGCTACGAGCAGTACTTC

J gene: TRBJ2-7
D gene: .
clone size: .
V gene: TRBV6-6
CDR3 protein: CASLGRAYEQYF
CDR3 DNA: TGTGCCAGCTTGGGCAGAGCATACGAGCAGTACTTC

J gene: TRBJ2-1
D gene: TRBD2
clone size: .
V gene: TRBV2
CDR3 protein: CASREREGYNEQFF
CDR3 DNA: TGTGCCAGCAGGGAGCGGGAGGGTTACAATGAGCAGTTCTTC

J gene: TRBJ1-2
D gene: TRBD1
clone size: .
V gene: TRBV5-8
CDR3 protein: CASSPPGQGGYTF
CDR3 DNA: TGTGCCAGCAGCCCCCCCGGACAGGGTGGCTACACCTTC

J gene: TRBJ2-7
D gene: TRBD1
clone size: .
V gene: TRBV5-6
CDR3 protein: CASLGQGGPYEQYF
CDR3 DNA: TGTGCCAGTCTTGGACAGGGTGGGCCGTACGAGCAGTACTTC

J gene: TRBJ2-3
D gene: TRBD1
clone size: few
V gene: TRBV27
CDR3 protein: CASSPGTGRTDTQYF
CDR3 DNA: TGTGCCAGCAGTCCAGGGACAGGTCGCACAGATACGCAGTATTTT

J gene: TRBJ1-5
D gene: .
clone size: .
V gene: TRBV7-9
CDR3 protein: CASSMGPNSNQPQHF
CDR3 DNA: TGTGCCAGCTCCATGGGCCCGAATAGCAATCAGCCCCAGCATTTT

J gene: TRBJ2-3
D gene: .
clone size: .
V gene: TRBV6-5
CDR3 protein: CASSYLSRGPTDTQYF
CDR3 DNA: TGTGCCAGCAGTTACTTGAGCAGGGGACCCACAGATACGCAGTATTTT

J gene: TRBJ1-1
D gene: .
clone size: .
V gene: TRBV11-3
CDR3 protein: CASSSGSNTEAFF
CDR3 DNA: TGTGCCAGCAGCTCCGGGAGTAACACTGAAGCTTTCTTT

J gene: TRBJ1-1
D gene: TRBD1
clone size: few
V gene: TRBV5-1
CDR3 protein: CASAVDRGNTEAFF
CDR3 DNA: TGCGCCAGCGCGGTAGACAGGGGGAACACTGAAGCTTTCTTT

J gene: TRBJ1-1
D gene: TRBD1
clone size: .
V gene: TRBV7-8
CDR3 protein: CASSKDRGERAFF
CDR3 DNA: TGTGCCAGCAGCAAAGACAGGGGGGAGCGGGCTTTCTTT